Shown below are 14 T cell receptor beta chains from a single sample sequenced in a study of T cell responses to AZD1222 COVID-19 vaccine. Profiling relied on immunoSEQ multiplex PCR, and the TCRdb table lists in-frame clones only, not all of them. The profile shows 150,000 or so clones, roughly 92% of them singletons. The sample here was peripheral blood, taken on day 0 of AZD1222 vaccination. Every receptor here comes from an adult in good health.

A single count supports this clone. The rearrangement joins TRBV7-3 to TRBJ2-1; D unclear. Trimming took 4 bases from V and 8 from J, leaving 9 bases between them. The germline V gene encodes CDR1 SGHTA and CDR2 FQGTGA. The length of the CDR3 is 12 residues. CDR3 sequence: CASSSQDHEQFF. CDR3 DNA sequence: TGTGCCAGCAGCTCTCAAGACCATGAGCAGTTCTTC. The complete variable domain, with remaining parts taken from reference TRBV7-3 and TRBJ2-1, reads GAGVSQTPSNKVTEKGKYVELRCDPISGHTALYWYRQSLGQGPEFLIYFQGTGAADDSGLPNDRFFAVRPEGSVSTLKIQRTERGDSAVYLCASSSQDHEQFFGPGTRLTVL.

The table lists this clone with a count of one. This chain connects TRBV3-1 (or the pseudogene TRBV3-2) to TRBJ1-4; 8 bases map to TRBD1. The CDR3 covers 15 residues. With 4 bases clipped from V and 0 bases from J, the junction kept 1 base outside the gene matches. Germline V gene lookup returns CDR1 LGHDT and CDR2 YNNKEL (reference sequence). In DNA form, the CDR3 reads TGTGCCAGCAGCCCACAGGGGGCAACTAATGAAAAACTGTTTTTT. Protein sequence: CASSPQGATNEKLFF.

The chain combines TRBV10-3 with TRBJ2-1; 15 bases match TRBD2. V shed 8 bases and J 7 bases; nucleotides not matched to a gene: 3. Germline V gene sequence: CDR1 ENHRY, CDR2 SYGVKD. This CDR3 comprises 14 residues. CDR3 DNA: TGTGCCATCGGACTAGCGGGAGGGAGGAATGAGCAGTTCTTC. Its protein product is CAIGLAGGRNEQFF.

The V gene is TRBV6-5, the J gene TRBJ1-5; D is uncertain. CDR3 length: 14 residues. V was clipped by 0 bases and J by 6 bases, with 9 bases between them. Germline V lookup: CDR1 MNHEY, CDR2 SVGAGI. CDR3 protein: CASSYSLTSQPQHF. The CDR3 DNA reads TGTGCCAGCAGTTACTCCCTTACATCTCAGCCCCAGCATTTT.

This clone was observed once. The rearrangement uses TRBV19 and TRBJ1-1; no reliable D call. The CDR3 has 13 amino acids. Trimming left V 8 bases short and J 3 bases short, with 13 bases between. In germline, CDR1 is LNHDA, CDR2 SQIVND (reference sequence). This chain's CDR3 is CASQVGMDTEAFF. DNA for the CDR3: TGTGCCAGTCAAGTCGGGATGGACACTGAAGCTTTCTTT. Full variable domain (outside the CDR3, taken from reference TRBV19 and TRBJ1-1): DGGITQSPKYLFRKEGQNVTLSCEQNLNHDAMYWYRQDPGQGLRLIYYSQIVNDFQKGDIAEGYSVSREKKESFPLTVTSAQKNPTAFYLCASQVGMDTEAFFGQGTRLTVV.

The CDR3 is CASSEGDGYTF. DNA of the CDR3: TGCGCCAGCAGTGAGGGGGATGGCTACACCTTC. The chain links TRBV10-2 to TRBJ1-2; D gene uncertain. V lost 2 bases to trimming and J lost 6 bases, with 4 bases between them. From germline, CDR1 is WSHSY and CDR2 SAAADI. The CDR3 is 11 amino acids.

The chain couples TRBV28 to TRBJ1-2, with D maybe TRBD1 (5 bases). With 2 bases removed from V and 13 bases from J, the gap between germline ends came to 14 bases. The length of the CDR3 is 12 residues. Per the germline V gene, CDR1 is MDHEN and CDR2 is SYDVKM. DNA for the CDR3: TGTGCCAGCAGTTTACCGGGACGGACGAGCACCTTC. The encoded protein is CASSLPGRTSTF.

This clone has just one count. This chain links TRBV4-1 with TRBJ2-6, with a possible D match to TRBD1 (5 bases). The CDR3 length is 19 residues. The ends were cut back, 1 base at V and 1 base at J, with 17 bases in the middle. Germline values: CDR1 MGHRA, CDR2 YSYEKL. The CDR3 region is CASSQGPGTKGSGANVLTF. The CDR3 nucleotides are TGCGCCAGCAGCCAAGGTCCAGGAACGAAGGGGTCTGGGGCCAACGTCCTGACTTTC.

V and J are TRBV30 and TRBJ2-7, with 11 bases aligning to TRBD1. CDR1 is GTSNPN and CDR2 is SVGIG in the germline V gene (reference sequence). The CDR3 length is 13 residues. The trim removed 5 bases at V and 4 bases at J, leaving 4 bases unmatched. CDR3 nucleotides: TGTGCCTGGGGCGGGACAGGGGGGTACGAGCAGTACTTC. Amino acid sequence: CAWGGTGGYEQYF.

The rearrangement joins TRBV5-1 to TRBJ2-5, with D possibly TRBD1 on 6 matching bases. The germline V and J ends were trimmed by 4 bases and 7 bases, with 17 bases remaining between them. The length of the CDR3 is 14 residues. Germline V CDR1 and CDR2: SGHRS, YFSETQ. The CDR3 DNA reads TGCGCCAGCAGCGAACAGGGTTTGGCGGCGACCCAGTACTTC. Its translation: CASSEQGLAATQYF.

This rearrangement joins TRBV7-9 to TRBJ1-2; TRBD1 matches 9 bases. This CDR3 is built from 14 residues. Germline lookup yields CDR1 SEHNR and CDR2 FQNEAQ (reference sequence). J gave up 4 bases and V 5 bases, and 5 bases lay outside the gene matches. DNA for the CDR3: TGTGCCAGCAGCGTACAGGGGGCTACCTATGGCTACACCTTC. This translates into CASSVQGATYGYTF. The complete variable domain, with remaining parts taken from reference TRBV7-9 and TRBJ1-2, reads DTGVSQNPRHKITKRGQNVTFRCDPISEHNRLYWYRQTLGQGPEFLTYFQNEAQLEKSRLLSDRFSAERPKGSFSTLEIQRTEQGDSAMYLCASSVQGATYGYTFGSGTRLTVV.

V gene TRBV4-2 combines with J gene TRBJ2-7; no clear D. The germline gives CDR1 LGHNA, CDR2 YNFKEQ. The length of the CDR3 is 14 residues. V was cut by 0 bases and J by 3 bases, with 9 bases left in between. The CDR3 loop reads CASSQDRASYEQYF. CDR3 DNA sequence: TGTGCCAGCAGCCAAGATAGGGCCAGCTACGAGCAGTACTTC.

This clone occurred a few times. The chain combines TRBV3-1 (or the pseudogene TRBV3-2) with TRBJ1-1; the D is unclear. The CDR3 covers 14 residues. Trimming cost V 1 base and J 1 base, with 7 bases left between them. CDR1 is LGHDT, CDR2 YNNKEL, per germline (reference sequence). The DNA of the CDR3 is TGTGCCAGCAGCCAAGGGAATTCGAACACTGAAGCTTTCTTT. Its translation is CASSQGNSNTEAFF.

This chain connects TRBV5-1 to TRBJ1-1; the match to TRBD1 covers 11 bases. The CDR3 runs to 18 residues. Germline-derived CDR1 and CDR2 are SGHRS and YFSETQ. J was trimmed by 2 bases and V by 0 bases; bases with no gene match: 9. The CDR3 protein is CASSLAARGQGDNTEAFF. The CDR3 DNA sequence: TGCGCCAGCAGCTTGGCCGCACGGGGACAGGGGGATAACACTGAAGCTTTCTTT. Complete variable domain (other parts from reference TRBV5-1 and TRBJ1-1): KAGVTQTPRYLIKTRGQQVTLSCSPISGHRSVSWYQQTPGQGLQFLFEYFSETQRNKGNFPGRFSGRQFSNSRSEMNVSTLELGDSALYLCASSLAARGQGDNTEAFFGQGTRLTVV.